These T cell receptor beta chains were read from a single sample in a study of brain T cells in children with intractable seizures. Sequencing was performed with immunoSEQ multiplex PCR; in TCRdb, only in-frame clones are kept and a portion is missing. The profile shows roughly 110,000 clones, 90% to 95% of them singletons. Here the sequenced sample was peripheral blood, taken at surgery. These receptors all come from a boy under three years old with hemimegalencephaly and intractable seizures. Each CDR3 is given without its conserved first and last residue. Fields, in order: J gene, clone size, V gene, CDR3 protein. Size values are once, few and many counts, or a class for expanded clones, and some rows have none.

>TRBJ2-5|-|TRBV4-3
ASSQQGETQY
>TRBJ2-1|-|TRBV7-2
ASSLERINEQF
>TRBJ1-4|-|TRBV27
ASSYGWRGEKLF
>TRBJ2-7|-|TRBV2
ASIGQGAYEQY
>TRBJ1-1|-|TRBV19
ASRDPGQGAIPEAF
>TRBJ1-4|-|TRBV3-1/TRBV3-2
ASSQKTWREKLF
>TRBJ2-2|-|TRBV3-1/TRBV3-2
ASSPYPNTGELF
>TRBJ2-1|-|TRBV18
ASSQGDEQF
>TRBJ2-7|-|TRBV28
ASSLLGYEQY
>TRBJ2-7|once|TRBV5-1
ASSLGLAGSYEQY
>TRBJ1-2|-|TRBV13
ASSSPGTGNYGYT
>TRBJ2-5|-|TRBV27
ASRTSGRALETQY
>TRBJ2-3|once|TRBV7-8
ASSWPPRREPMDTQY
>TRBJ2-3|-|TRBV10-1
ASSESAGVTDTQY
>TRBJ2-5|-|TRBV6-2/TRBV6-3
ASSYGGREETQY
>TRBJ2-4|-|TRBV19
ASSVRDIQY
>TRBJ1-1|once|TRBV29-1
SVPDTARAF
>TRBJ2-7|-|TRBV28
ASTYGRYEQY
>TRBJ2-7|-|TRBV19
ASSRLAGSYEQY
>TRBJ2-5|once|TRBV5-1
ASSLHLRDSKETQY
>TRBJ2-4|-|TRBV21-1
ASSESGGSGNIQY
>TRBJ2-1|few|TRBV6-5
ASRGMYNEQF